One sample yielded the 2 T cell receptor beta chains listed below, sequenced in a study of Graves' ophthalmopathy and Graves' hyperthyroidism. CDR3 regions of TCR beta were amplified from RNA transcripts. The workflow started with a first-round RT-PCR run with HTBI primers and then moved on to a second-round multiplex PCR. In TCRdb, the multiplex PCR reads were re-called with MiXCR into one record per CDR3 protein. The sample holds around 1.1 million distinct CDR3 sequences, about 40% seen once. Sequencing was done on a sample of peripheral blood or thyroid tissue (not recorded which). All receptors derive from an adult man with Graves' hyperthyroidism.

This clonotype was counted at least ten times. The chain is built from TRBV29-1 and TRBJ1-1; 7 bases are shared with TRBD1. Germline CDR1 and CDR2: SQVTM and ANQGSEA. CDR3 length: 14 residues. The ends lost 1 base at V and 8 bases at J; junction bases unmatched: 10. The CDR3 bases are TGCAGCGTTGAAGTGGAGCGGCTGGACAGGGAAGCTTTCTTT. Its protein is CSVEVERLDREAFF.

This chain's CDR3 is CASRHRDAGVTGELFF. CDR3 in DNA: TGTGCCAGCAGGCACCGGGACGCCGGTGTCACCGGGGAGCTGTTTTTT. The chain has TRBV6-2 or TRBV6-3 and TRBJ2-2; tentatively, D is TRBD1 or TRBD2 (5 bases each). This CDR3 spans 16 amino acids. Germline CDR1 reads MNHEY; CDR2 reads SVGEGT. The V end was cut by 6 bases, the J end by 4 bases, with 18 bases between.